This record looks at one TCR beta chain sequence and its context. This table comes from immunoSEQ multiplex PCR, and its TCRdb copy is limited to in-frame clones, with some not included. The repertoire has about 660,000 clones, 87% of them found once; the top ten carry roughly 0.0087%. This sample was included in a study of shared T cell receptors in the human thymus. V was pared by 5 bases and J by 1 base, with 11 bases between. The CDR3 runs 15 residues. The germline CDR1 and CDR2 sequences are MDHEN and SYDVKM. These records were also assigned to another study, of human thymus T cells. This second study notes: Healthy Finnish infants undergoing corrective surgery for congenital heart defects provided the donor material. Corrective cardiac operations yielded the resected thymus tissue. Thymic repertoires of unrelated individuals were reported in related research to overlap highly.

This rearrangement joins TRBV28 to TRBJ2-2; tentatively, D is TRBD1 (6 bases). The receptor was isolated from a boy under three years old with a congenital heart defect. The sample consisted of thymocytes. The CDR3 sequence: CASSPLDRNTGELFF. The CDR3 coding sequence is TGTGCCAGCAGTCCATTGGACAGGAACACCGGGGAGCTGTTTTTT.